This TCR beta chain was identified during a study of CD8 T cells in Susac syndrome. Trimming left V 5 bases short and J 2 bases short, with 12 bases between. The germline V gene encodes CDR1 MNHEY and CDR2 SMNVEV (reference sequence). CDR3 length: 14 residues. RNA in amounts of about 0.5 to 1 ug was reverse transcribed with random hexamers. Multiplex PCR with immunoSEQ amplified the TCR beta CDR3 across 54 Vbeta and 13 Jbeta. TCRdb reanalysed the immunoSEQ multiplex PCR reads using MiXCR and keeps one entry per CDR3 protein. Among tens of thousands of distinct CDR3 sequences listed, approximately 94% were seen once.

The receptor comes from a human donor in good health. The material sequenced was CD8+ T cells from PBMCs. The V and J genes are TRBV27 and TRBJ1-1; D perhaps matches TRBD1 (6 bases). CDR3 amino acids: CASSPSDSNTEAFF. CDR3 in DNA: TGTGCCAGCAGTCCCTCGGACAGCAACACTGAAGCTTTCTTT.